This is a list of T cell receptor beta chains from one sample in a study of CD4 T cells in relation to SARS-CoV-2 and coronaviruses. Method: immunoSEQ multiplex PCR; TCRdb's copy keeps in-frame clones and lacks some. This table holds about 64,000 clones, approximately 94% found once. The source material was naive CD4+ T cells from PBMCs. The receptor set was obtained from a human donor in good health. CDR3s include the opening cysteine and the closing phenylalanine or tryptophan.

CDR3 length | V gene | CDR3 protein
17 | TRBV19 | CASSITGGSSGANVLTF
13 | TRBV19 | CASSFGYLDEQFF
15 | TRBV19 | CASSAAPRFSYEQYF
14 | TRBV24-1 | CATRGDSSTDTQYF
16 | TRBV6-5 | CASSYSPSGNTGELFF
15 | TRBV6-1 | CASSEVTSADYEQYF
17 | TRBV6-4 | CASSALLTSGRGAEQFF
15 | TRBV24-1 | CATSDSGTGVETQYF
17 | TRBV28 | CASPPARGNSISYEQYF
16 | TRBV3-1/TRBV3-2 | CASSRDRPSSYNEQFF
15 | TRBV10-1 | CASMGGVAGYNEQFF
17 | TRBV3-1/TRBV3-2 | CASSQDLGLPRSYEQYF
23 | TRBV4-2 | CASSQAGSGGAGSGRGTYNEQFF
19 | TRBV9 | CASSAASGRGILFTGELFF
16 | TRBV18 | CASSPTREGRSSPLHF
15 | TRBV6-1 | CASSEAGRGQETQYF
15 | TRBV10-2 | CASSSPQAGKDTQYF
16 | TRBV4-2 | CASSQDVNRGPDTQYF
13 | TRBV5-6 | CASEGISNQPQHF
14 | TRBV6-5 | CASRTGTGGYGYTF
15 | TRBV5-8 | CASSSGTGHTGELFF
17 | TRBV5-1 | CASTPGDPEISYNEQFF
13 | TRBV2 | CASSLQGATEAFF
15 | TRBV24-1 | CATSDPSGVQETQYF
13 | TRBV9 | CASSAHGAGELFF
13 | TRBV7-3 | CASSLVTEEKLFF
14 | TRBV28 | CASSWTGNSYEQYF
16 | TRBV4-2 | CASSPGLAGATDTQYF
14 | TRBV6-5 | CASSMDRTRTEAFF
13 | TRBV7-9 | CASSLDVSGGYTF
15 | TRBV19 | CASQGRGSGANVLTF
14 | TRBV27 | CASRWSQSSYEQYF
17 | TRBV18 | CASSPRRETLAKNIQYF
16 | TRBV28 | CASSFASGGRANVLTF
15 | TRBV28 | CASSPGQGYRYGYTF
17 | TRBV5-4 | CASSLLGPARTNTEAFF
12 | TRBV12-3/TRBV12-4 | CASQTNTDTQYF
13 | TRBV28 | CASSLSRSYEQYF
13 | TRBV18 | CASSPGQQETQYF
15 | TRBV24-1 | CATSYGGGRTDTQYF
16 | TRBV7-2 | CASSLGVVAGGDEQFF
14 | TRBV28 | CASSRFGGNYGYTF
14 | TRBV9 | CASSVSGGTDTQYF
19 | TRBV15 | CATQRAGLAGGPLSYEQYF
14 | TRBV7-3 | CASSNSSGANVLTF
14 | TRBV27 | CASRAPGQGYEQYF
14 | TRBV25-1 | CASSGTGVNQPQHF
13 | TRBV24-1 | CATSGSRFQPQHF
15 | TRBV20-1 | CSASASGAGVGELFF
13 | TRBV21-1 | CASSRRGSYEQYF
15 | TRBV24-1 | CATSDVAAGGGEQFF
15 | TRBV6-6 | CASSSRGASNQPQHF
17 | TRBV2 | CASSGRRLSGGTDTQYF
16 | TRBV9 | CASSPSGLAGVVEQFF
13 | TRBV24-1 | CATSPSGKYEQFF
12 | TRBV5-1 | CASSADSYGYTF
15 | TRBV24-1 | CATSEATGDHQPQHF
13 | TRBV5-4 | CASRWTGDYGYTF
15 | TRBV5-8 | CASSFTGQGSLAAFF